A single sample is the source of the 4 T cell receptor beta chains below, sequenced in a study of technical replicates of blood from a handful of donors. Libraries were prepared by immunoSEQ multiplex PCR; TCRdb keeps only in-frame clonotypes and omits some of them. The sample contains about 79,000 clones, approximately 91% of which appear only once. Specimen: T cells isolated from PBMCs. The receptors come from a human donor in good health. Some clones in this sample may be carry-over from other donors' samples.

The chain recombines TRBV7-8 with TRBJ2-3; 14 bases line up with TRBD2. Per germline, CDR1 SGHVS and CDR2 FQNEAQ. The CDR3 has 18 amino acids. The V and J ends lost 6 bases and 1 base, in that order; junction bases with no gene match: 9. The CDR3 loop reads CASRFRLAGGRGTDTQYF. The CDR3 nucleotides read TGTGCCAGCAGATTCCGACTAGCGGGAGGGCGGGGCACAGATACGCAGTATTTT.

The chain carries TRBV30 and TRBJ2-1; D is undetermined. The CDR3 length is 12 residues. The V end was cut by 2 bases, the J end by 6 bases, with 8 bases between. The germline V gene has CDR1 GTSNPN and CDR2 SVGIG (reference sequence). Here the CDR3 DNA reads TGTGCCTGGAGTCCGCTAAGCAATGAGCAGTTCTTC. Its translation is CAWSPLSNEQFF.

The chain joins TRBV7-6 to TRBJ1-1; 7 bases match TRBD1. CDR1 is SGHVS, CDR2 FNYEAQ, per germline. CDR3 length equals 12 residues. J lost 8 bases, V lost 4 bases, and 4 bases had no gene match. The CDR3 DNA sequence: TGTGCCAGCAGCTCCCCGGACAGGGAAGCTTTCTTT. Its protein is CASSSPDREAFF.

The V gene is TRBV4-1, the J gene TRBJ2-3; D gene ambiguous. The CDR3 covers 16 residues. Germline-derived CDR1 and CDR2 are MGHRA and YSYEKL. V was trimmed by 0 bases and J by 1 base, leaving 11 bases between them. This CDR3 is CASSQDGWLGTDTQYF. CDR3 DNA sequence: TGCGCCAGCAGCCAAGACGGGTGGCTGGGCACAGATACGCAGTATTTT.